Sequencing of this T cell receptor beta chain was carried out in a study of T cell responses to AZD1222 COVID-19 vaccine. With respect to this clone: As yet, its antigen is unknown.

The V gene's germline CDR1 is MNHEY and CDR2 SMNVEV (reference sequence). Trimming took off 2 bases at V and 0 bases at J, with 11 bases between the two ends. CDR3 length: 15 amino acids. Assay used: immunoSEQ multiplex PCR; TCRdb lists only in-frame clones, some missing. The profile covers roughly 140,000 clones, with around 90% appearing a single time and approximately 3% taken by the ten largest. Notes on the study in general: The sample set comprised mostly white British donors with more females, and clonal diversity was possibly underestimated.

This TCR came from an adult who received the AZD1222 COVID-19 vaccine. This specimen consisted of peripheral blood, obtained 28 days after the second AZD1222 dose. This chain links TRBV27 with TRBJ2-7, with D maybe TRBD1 (5 bases). The CDR3 coding sequence is TGTGCCAGCAGTTTACTCAGGGTTGGCTCCTACGAGCAGTACTTC. Translation: CASSLLRVGSYEQYF.